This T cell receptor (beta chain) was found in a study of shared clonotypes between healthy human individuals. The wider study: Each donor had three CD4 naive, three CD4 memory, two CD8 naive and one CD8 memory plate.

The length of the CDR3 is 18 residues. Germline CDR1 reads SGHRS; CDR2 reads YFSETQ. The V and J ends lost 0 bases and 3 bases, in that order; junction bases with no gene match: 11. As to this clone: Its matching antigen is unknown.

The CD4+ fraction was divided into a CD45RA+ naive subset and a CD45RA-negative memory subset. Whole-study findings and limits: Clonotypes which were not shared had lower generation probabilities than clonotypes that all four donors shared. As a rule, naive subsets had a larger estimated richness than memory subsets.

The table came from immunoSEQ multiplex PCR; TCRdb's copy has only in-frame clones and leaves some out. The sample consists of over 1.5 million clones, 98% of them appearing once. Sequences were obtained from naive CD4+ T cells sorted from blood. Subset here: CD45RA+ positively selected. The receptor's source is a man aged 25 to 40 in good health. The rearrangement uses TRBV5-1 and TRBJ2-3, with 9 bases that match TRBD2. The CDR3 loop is CASSLGLAAHGSTDTQYF. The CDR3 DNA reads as TGCGCCAGCAGCTTGGGACTAGCGGCCCACGGAAGTACAGATACGCAGTATTTT.